The present TCR beta chain was sequenced within a study of blood T cells in healthy people across ages. Study-level results: Higher diversity and more naive CD4+ cells were features of long-lived donors, compared to aged donors.

Of note for this clonotype: Antigen: not known.

V was cut by 6 bases and J by 0 bases, with 15 bases left in between. The CDR3 is 16 residues long. The germline gives CDR1 SNHLY, CDR2 FYNNEI. Then a second PCR, running roughly 6 to 11 cycles, was carried out with a sample-barcoded 5' primer and a J-beta primer mix. The study obtained at least 2.5 million CDR3-containing paired-end reads from every sample. TCRdb called the 5' RACE reads again in MiXCR, with one record for every CDR3 protein. Of roughly 680,000 distinct CDR3 sequences in the sample, about 51% were seen once. Sequenced sample: blood. The J gene is TRBJ2-1, the V gene TRBV2, with D perhaps matching TRBD2 (6 bases). The TCR originated in an elderly woman in good health. In DNA, the CDR3 is TGTGCCAGCAGGAGGAGGGGAAGGAGCTCCTACAATGAGCAGTTCTTC. Protein: CASRRRGRSSYNEQFF.